This T cell receptor (beta chain) appears in the sequencing data of a study of CD8 T cells in ankylosing spondylitis. Study results and caveats: The study identified a TCR beta motif of several highly homologous variants that appeared characteristic of ankylosing spondylitis blood.

The table lists this clonotype with many counts. What it binds is unknown. Per germline, CDR1 SGHRS and CDR2 YFSETQ. V gave up 5 bases and J gave up 3 bases; unmatched junction bases: 9. The CDR3 consists of 15 residues. TCRdb itself ran the 5' RACE reads through MiXCR, one entry per CDR3 protein. Counted here are nearly 350,000 distinct CDR3 sequences, roughly 15% occurring once; the ten biggest clones make up less than 1.1%. The V gene is TRBV5-1, the J gene TRBJ1-1; 8 positions agree with TRBD1. The source material was blood, either unsorted or a sorted T cell fraction (not recorded which). The origin of this receptor is a male donor with ankylosing spondylitis or in good health (not recorded which). The CDR3 DNA reads TGCGCCAGCAGTTCCAGGGGGCGAGGGTACACTGAAGCTTTCTTT. This codes for CASSSRGRGYTEAFF. Complete variable domain (other parts from reference TRBV5-1 and TRBJ1-1): KAGVTQTPRYLIKTRGQQVTLSCSPISGHRSVSWYQQTPGQGLQFLFEYFSETQRNKGNFPGRFSGRQFSNSRSEMNVSTLELGDSALYLCASSSRGRGYTEAFFGQGTRLTVV.